The present TCR beta chain was sequenced within a study of T cell responses to AZD1222 COVID-19 vaccine. The CDR3 consists of 16 residues. Trimming pared 2 bases from V and 0 bases from J, leaving 12 bases between. Germline CDR1 and CDR2: SGHDT and YYEEEE. Assay: immunoSEQ multiplex PCR; the TCRdb copy retains only in-frame clones and omits some. The repertoire has about 180,000 clones, around nine tenths of them found once; the top ten carry around 10%. The clonotype originates from an adult who received the AZD1222 COVID-19 vaccine. The J gene is TRBJ2-1, the V gene TRBV5-6; D may be TRBD2 (5 bases). The sample here was peripheral blood, taken 28 days after the second AZD1222 dose. The CDR3 reads CASSFERFSSYNEQFF. CDR3 coding DNA: TGTGCCAGCAGCTTCGAGCGGTTTAGCTCCTACAATGAGCAGTTCTTC.